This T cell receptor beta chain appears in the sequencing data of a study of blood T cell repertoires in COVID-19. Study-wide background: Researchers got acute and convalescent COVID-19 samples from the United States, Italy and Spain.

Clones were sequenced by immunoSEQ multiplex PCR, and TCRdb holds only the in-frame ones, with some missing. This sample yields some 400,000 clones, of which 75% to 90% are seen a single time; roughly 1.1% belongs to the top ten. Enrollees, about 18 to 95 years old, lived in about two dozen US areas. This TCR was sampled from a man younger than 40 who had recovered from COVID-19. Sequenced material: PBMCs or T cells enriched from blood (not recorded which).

DNA of the CDR3: TGTGCCAGCAGTTTACCCGGACAGGGAAGCAATCAGCCCCAGCATTTT. Residues: CASSLPGQGSNQPQHF. The chain recombines TRBV28 with TRBJ1-5; 8 nucleotides line up with TRBD1. The CDR3 contains 16 residues. Germline CDR1 is MDHEN and CDR2 is SYDVKM. The ends lost 2 bases at V and 1 base at J; junction bases unmatched: 4.